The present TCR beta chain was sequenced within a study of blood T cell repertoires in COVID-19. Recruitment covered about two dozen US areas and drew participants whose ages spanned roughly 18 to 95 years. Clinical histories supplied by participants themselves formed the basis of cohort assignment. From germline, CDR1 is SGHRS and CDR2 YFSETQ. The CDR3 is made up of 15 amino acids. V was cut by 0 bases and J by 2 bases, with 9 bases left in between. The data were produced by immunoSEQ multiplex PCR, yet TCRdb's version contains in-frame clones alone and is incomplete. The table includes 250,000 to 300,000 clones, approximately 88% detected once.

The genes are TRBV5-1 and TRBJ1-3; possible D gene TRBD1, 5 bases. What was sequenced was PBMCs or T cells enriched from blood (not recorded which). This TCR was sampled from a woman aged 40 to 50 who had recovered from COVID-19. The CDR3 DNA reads TGCGCCAGCAGCTTGGGGCAGGGTCCTGGAAACACCATATATTTT. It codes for CASSLGQGPGNTIYF.